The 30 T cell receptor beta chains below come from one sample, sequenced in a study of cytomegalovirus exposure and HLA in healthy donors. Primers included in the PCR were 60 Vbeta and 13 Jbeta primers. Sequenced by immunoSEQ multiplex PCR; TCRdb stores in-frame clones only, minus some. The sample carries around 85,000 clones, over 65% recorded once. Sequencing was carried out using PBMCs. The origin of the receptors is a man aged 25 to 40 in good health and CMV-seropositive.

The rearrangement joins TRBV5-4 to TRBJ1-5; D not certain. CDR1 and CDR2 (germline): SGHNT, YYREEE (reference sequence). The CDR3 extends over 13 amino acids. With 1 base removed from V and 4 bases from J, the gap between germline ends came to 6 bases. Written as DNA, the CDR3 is TGTGCCAGCAGCTTGATCCTTAATCAGCCCCAGCATTTT. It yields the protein CASSLILNQPQHF.

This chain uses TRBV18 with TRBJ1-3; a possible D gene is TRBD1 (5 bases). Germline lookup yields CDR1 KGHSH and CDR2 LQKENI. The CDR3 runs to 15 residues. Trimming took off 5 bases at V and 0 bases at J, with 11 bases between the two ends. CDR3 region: CASSLGDYSGNTIYF. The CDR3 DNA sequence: TGTGCCAGCTCATTAGGGGACTACTCTGGAAACACCATATATTTT.

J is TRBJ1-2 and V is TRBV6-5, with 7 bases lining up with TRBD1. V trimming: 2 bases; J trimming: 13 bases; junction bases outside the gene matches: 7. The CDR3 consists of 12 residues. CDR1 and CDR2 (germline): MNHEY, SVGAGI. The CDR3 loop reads CASSYRGGPVTF. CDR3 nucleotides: TGTGCCAGCAGTTACCGAGGGGGCCCGGTCACCTTC.

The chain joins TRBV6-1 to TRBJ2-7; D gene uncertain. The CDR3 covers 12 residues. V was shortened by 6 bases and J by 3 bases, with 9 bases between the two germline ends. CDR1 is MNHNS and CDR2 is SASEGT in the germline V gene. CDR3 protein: CASSLDGYEQYF. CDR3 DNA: TGTGCCAGCAGCCTAGACGGCTACGAGCAGTACTTC.

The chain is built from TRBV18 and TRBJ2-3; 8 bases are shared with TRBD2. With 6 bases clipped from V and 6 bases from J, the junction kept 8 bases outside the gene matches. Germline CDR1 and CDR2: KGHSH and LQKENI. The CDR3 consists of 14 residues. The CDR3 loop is CASSSRGGRDTQYF. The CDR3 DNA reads TGTGCCAGCTCTAGCCGGGGGGGCCGTGATACGCAGTATTTT.

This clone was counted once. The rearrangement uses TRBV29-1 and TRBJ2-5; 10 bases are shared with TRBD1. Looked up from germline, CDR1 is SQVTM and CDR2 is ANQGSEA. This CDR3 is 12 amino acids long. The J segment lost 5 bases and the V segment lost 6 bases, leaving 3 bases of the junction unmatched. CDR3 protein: CSVGTGEETQYF. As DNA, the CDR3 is TGCAGCGTGGGGACAGGGGAGGAGACCCAGTACTTC.

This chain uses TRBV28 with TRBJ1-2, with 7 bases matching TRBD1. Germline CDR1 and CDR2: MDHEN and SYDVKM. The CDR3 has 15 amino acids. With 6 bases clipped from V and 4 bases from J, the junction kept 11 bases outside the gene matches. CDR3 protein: CASSDTGTESYGYTF. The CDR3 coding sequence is TGTGCCAGCAGCGACACCGGGACAGAGAGCTATGGCTACACCTTC.

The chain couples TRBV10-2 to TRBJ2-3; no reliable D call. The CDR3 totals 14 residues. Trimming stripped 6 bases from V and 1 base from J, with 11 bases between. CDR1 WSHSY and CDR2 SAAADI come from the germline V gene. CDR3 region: CASSPSGRTDTQYF. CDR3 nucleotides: TGCGCCAGCAGCCCCTCCGGTCGCACAGATACGCAGTATTTT.

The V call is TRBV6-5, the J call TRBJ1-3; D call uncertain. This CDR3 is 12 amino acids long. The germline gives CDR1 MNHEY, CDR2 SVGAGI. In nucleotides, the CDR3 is TGTGGGGTACAGAGCTCTGGAAACACCATATATTTT. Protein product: CGVQSSGNTIYF.

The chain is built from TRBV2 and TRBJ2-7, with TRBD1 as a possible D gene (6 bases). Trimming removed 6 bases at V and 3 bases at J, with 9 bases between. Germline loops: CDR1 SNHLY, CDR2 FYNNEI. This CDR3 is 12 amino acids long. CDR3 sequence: CASRDRNYEQYF. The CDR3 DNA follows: TGTGCCAGCAGGGACAGAAACTACGAGCAGTACTTC. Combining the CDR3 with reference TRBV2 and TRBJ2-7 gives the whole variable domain EPEVTQTPSHQVTQMGQEVILRCVPISNHLYFYWYRQILGQKVEFLVSFYNNEISEKSEIFDDQFSVERPDGSNFTLKIRSTKLEDSAMYFCASRDRNYEQYFGPGTRLTVT.

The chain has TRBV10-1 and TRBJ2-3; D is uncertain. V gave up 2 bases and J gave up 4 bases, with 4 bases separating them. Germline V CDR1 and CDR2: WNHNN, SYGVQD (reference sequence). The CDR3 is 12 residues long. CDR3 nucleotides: TGCGCCAGCAGTGAGACAGCAGATACGCAGTATTTT. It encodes CASSETADTQYF.

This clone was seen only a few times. The DNA for the CDR3 is TGTGCCAGCCGGGGGTGGGGCTTAAAAGCCTACGAGCAGTACTTC. Amino acids: CASRGWGLKAYEQYF. The V call is TRBV2, the J call TRBJ2-7; tentative D call: TRBD2 (6 bases). Germline V gene data show CDR1 as SNHLY and CDR2 as FYNNEI. Trimming stripped 8 bases from V and 2 bases from J, with 19 bases between. The CDR3 extends over 15 amino acids.

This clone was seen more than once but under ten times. The CDR3 protein is CASSLVLAGAGEQYF. For the CDR3, the DNA is TGTGCCAGCAGCTTAGTACTAGCGGGAGCGGGGGAGCAGTACTTC. V and J are TRBV7-2 and TRBJ2-7; TRBD2 agrees at 11 bases. Germline CDR1 is SGHTA and CDR2 is FQGNSA. V trimming: 1 base; J trimming: 7 bases; junction bases outside the gene matches: 6. There are 15 residues in the CDR3.

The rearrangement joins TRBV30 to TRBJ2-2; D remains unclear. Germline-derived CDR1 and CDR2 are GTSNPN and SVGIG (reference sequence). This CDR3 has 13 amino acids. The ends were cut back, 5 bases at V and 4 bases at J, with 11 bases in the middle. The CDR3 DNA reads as TGTGCCTGGGCCGAGTTAAGCACCGGGGAGCTGTTTTTT. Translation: CAWAELSTGELFF.

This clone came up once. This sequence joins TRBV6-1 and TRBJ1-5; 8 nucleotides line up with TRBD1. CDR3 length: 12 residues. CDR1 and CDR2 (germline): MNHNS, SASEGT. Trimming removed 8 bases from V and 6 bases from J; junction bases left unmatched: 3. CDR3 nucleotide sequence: TGTGCCAGCCAGGGGGCCGCTCAGCCCCAGCATTTT. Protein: CASQGAAQPQHF.

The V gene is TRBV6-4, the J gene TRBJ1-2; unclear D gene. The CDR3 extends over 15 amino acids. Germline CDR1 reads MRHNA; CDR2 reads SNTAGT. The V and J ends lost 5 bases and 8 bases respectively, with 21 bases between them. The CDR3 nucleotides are TGTGCCAGCAGTCCCGGAGGGATGGAGGCTTGGGGCTACACCTTC. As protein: CASSPGGMEAWGYTF.

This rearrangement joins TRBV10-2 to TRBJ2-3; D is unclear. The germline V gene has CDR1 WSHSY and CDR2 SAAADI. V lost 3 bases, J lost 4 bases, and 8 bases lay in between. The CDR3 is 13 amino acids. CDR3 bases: TGCGCCAGCAGTGAAGGAGTTCCAGATACGCAGTATTTT. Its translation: CASSEGVPDTQYF.

The CDR3 loop is CASSVGAGIENTGELFF. CDR3 nucleotide sequence: TGTGCCAGCAGCGTAGGGGCGGGAATTGAGAACACCGGGGAGCTGTTTTTT. The chain is built from TRBV9 and TRBJ2-2; D might be TRBD2 (6 bases). Germline V gene data show CDR1 as SGDLS and CDR2 as YYNGEE. Between the trimmed V and J ends, which lost 0 bases and 1 base, there was a span of 13 bases. This CDR3 is built from 17 residues. The full variable domain, in which reference TRBV9 and TRBJ2-2 provide the parts outside the CDR3, is DSGVTQTPKHLITATGQRVTLRCSPRSGDLSVYWYQQSLDQGLQFLIQYYNGEERAKGNILERFSAQQFPDLHSELNLSSLELGDSALYFCASSVGAGIENTGELFFGEGSRLTVL.

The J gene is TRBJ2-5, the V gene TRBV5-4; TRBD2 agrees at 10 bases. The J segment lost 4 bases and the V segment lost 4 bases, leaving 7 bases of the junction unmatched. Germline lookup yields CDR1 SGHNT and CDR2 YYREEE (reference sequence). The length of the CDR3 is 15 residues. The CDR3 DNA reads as TGTGCCAGCAGCATAGCGGGAGGTGCAGGAGAGACCCAGTACTTC. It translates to CASSIAGGAGETQYF.

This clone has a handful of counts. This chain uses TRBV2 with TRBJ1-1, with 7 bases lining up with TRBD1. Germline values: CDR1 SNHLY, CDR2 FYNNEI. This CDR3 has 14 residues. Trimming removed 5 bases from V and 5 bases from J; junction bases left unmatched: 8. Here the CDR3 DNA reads TGTGCCAGCAGTTCTGCACAGGGGCAAACTGAAGCTTTCTTT. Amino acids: CASSSAQGQTEAFF.

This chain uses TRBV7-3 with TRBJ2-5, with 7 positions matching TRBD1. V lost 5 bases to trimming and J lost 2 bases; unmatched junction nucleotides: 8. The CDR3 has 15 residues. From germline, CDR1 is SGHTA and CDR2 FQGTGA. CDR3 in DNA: TGTGCCAGCAGCCTGACGACAGGGCTTCAAGAGACCCAGTACTTC. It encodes CASSLTTGLQETQYF.

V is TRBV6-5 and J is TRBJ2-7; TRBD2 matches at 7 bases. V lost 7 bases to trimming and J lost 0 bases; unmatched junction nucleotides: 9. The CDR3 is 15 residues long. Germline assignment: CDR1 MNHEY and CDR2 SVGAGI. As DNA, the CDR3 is TGTGCCAGCACCGCACCCGCGGGGGACTCCTACGAGCAGTACTTC. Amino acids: CASTAPAGDSYEQYF.

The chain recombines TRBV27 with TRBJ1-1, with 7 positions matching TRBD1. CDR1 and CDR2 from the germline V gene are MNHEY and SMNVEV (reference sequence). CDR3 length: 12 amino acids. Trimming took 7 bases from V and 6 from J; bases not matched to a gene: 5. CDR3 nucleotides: TGTGCCAGCAAAAAGACAGGGTCTGAAGCTTTCTTT. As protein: CASKKTGSEAFF.

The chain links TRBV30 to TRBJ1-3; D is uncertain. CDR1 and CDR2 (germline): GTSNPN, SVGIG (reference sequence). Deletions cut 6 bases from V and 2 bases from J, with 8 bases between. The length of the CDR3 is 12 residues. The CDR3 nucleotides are TGTGCCTGTAATTTAGCTGGAAACACCATATATTTT. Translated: CACNLAGNTIYF. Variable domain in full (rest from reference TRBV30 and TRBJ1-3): SQTIHQWPATLVQPVGSPLSLECTVEGTSNPNLYWYRQAAGRGLQLLFYSVGIGQISSEVPQNLSASRPQDRQFILSSKKLLLSDSGFYLCACNLAGNTIYFGEGSWLTVV.

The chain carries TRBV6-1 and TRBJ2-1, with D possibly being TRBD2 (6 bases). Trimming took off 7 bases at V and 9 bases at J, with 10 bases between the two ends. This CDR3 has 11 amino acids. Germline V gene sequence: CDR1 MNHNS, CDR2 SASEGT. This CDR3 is CASKGGSEQFF. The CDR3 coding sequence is TGTGCCAGCAAGGGAGGCAGTGAGCAGTTCTTC.

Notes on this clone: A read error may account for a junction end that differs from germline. CDR3 region: CSSSLPSYEQYF. As DNA, the CDR3 is TGTTCCAGCAGTCTACCCTCTTACGAGCAGTACTTC. This chain links TRBV7-9 with TRBJ2-7; no reliable D call. This CDR3 comprises 12 residues. Germline V gene data show CDR1 as SEHNR and CDR2 as FQNEAQ (reference sequence).

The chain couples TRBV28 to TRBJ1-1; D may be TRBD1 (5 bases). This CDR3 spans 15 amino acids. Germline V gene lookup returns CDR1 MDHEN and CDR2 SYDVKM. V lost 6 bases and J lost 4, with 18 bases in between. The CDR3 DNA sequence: TGTGCCAGCAGACGGCAGGGATGGTGGGGCACTGAAGCTTTCTTT. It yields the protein CASRRQGWWGTEAFF.

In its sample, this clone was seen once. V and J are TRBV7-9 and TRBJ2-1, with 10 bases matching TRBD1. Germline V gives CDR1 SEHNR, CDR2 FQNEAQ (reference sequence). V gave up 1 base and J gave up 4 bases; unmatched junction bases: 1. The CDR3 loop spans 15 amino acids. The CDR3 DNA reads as TGTGCCAGCAGCTTAGAGGGACAGGGGTACAATGAGCAGTTCTTC. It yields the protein CASSLEGQGYNEQFF.

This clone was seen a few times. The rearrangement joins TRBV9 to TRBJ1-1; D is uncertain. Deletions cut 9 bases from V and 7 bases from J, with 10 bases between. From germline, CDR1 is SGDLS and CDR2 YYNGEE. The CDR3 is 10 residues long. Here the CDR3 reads CATWRIEAFF. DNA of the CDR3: TGTGCCACCTGGCGGATTGAAGCTTTCTTT. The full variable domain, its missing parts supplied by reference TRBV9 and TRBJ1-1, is DSGVTQTPKHLITATGQRVTLRCSPRSGDLSVYWYQQSLDQGLQFLIQYYNGEERAKGNILERFSAQQFPDLHSELNLSSLELGDSALYFCATWRIEAFFGQGTRLTVV.

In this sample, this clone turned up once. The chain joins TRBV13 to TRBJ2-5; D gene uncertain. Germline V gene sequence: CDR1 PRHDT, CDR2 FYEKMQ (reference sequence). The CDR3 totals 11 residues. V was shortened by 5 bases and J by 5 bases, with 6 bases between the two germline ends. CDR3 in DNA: TGTGCCAGCAGCCTCCAGGAGACCCAGTACTTC. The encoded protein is CASSLQETQYF.